This T cell receptor beta chain was sequenced during a study of Graves' ophthalmopathy and Graves' hyperthyroidism (dated 2018 in TCRdb). Background for the entire study: Hyperthyroidism was defined as stable when no progression to ophthalmopathy occurred within 18 months of follow-up. TCR beta repertoire signatures were used to distinguish Graves' ophthalmopathy from Graves' hyperthyroidism and to predict progression to ophthalmopathy. In total, 135 blood samples were TCR-sequenced: approximately 40 ophthalmopathy, roughly 80 hyperthyroidism and approximately 17 hyperthyroidism-to-ophthalmopathy patients. An independent validation cohort comprised 18 hyperthyroidism patients and 15 to 17 patients who later progressed from hyperthyroidism to ophthalmopathy. To explore V-J signatures that separate ophthalmopathy from hyperthyroidism, a discovery set of 100 patients was enrolled, consisting of 43 with ophthalmopathy and 55 to 65 with stable hyperthyroidism. Following sample collection, hyperthyroidism patients were given methimazole at a starting dose of 30 mg daily, and ophthalmopathy patients were given high-dose intravenous methylprednisolone. In a handful of hyperthyroidism patients, the T-cell repertoire of thyroid tissue was compared with the T-cell repertoire of blood.

The hyperthyroidism patients were 18 to 65 years old and newly diagnosed, with a disease duration of less than 2 months. Patients with other autoimmune diseases, uncontrolled infections, pregnancy or lactation were excluded. Diagnosis was based on clinical symptoms, serum thyroxine, TRAb, thyroid ultrasound and orbital computed tomography. Total RNA was extracted with Trizol reagent and quality-checked on an Agilent 2100 Bioanalyzer. Points the paper makes about the study in general: Ophthalmopathy was separated from stable hyperthyroidism by the 13-signature model with more than 85% sensitivity and just under 84% specificity in cross-validation and with 80%/75% in the test set. Sample size was not statistically predetermined, and group allocation was not concealed from the investigators. In validation, the model predicted ophthalmopathy progression with nearly 71% sensitivity and roughly 72% specificity; roughly 12 predicted patients were CT-confirmed with GO in a median of around 6.5 months. Most expanded thyroid clonotypes with frequency above 0.001 were also detected in blood, suggesting blood repertoires may reflect the thyroid immune response.

TCR beta CDR3 regions were amplified from RNA transcripts for repertoire sequencing. The first round of RT-PCR was done with HTBI primers and the Qiagen OneStep RT-PCR kit, and was followed by a second round of multiplex PCR, then size selection and purification. Sequencing of the libraries was carried out on an Illumina HiSeq2000 in paired-end mode with 100 bp reads. As for the authors' bioinformatics: Reads were processed with SOAPnuke, discarding reads with adapters, uncalled bases, mean Phred below 15, or no exact constant-primer or identifier match. COPE v1.2.5 was used to merge high-quality paired reads. Each unique nucleotide sequence was defined as a clonotype, and clonotypes were aligned to IMGT TRB V, D and J references with MiTCR v1.1. The analysis was limited to V-J combinations with a frequency above 0.0001, which together covered approximately 99% of the repertoires. For each V-J combination, a TCR clonal expansion and chaos score was defined as the ratio of F50 clonal expansion to chaos observed in the TCRdist matrix. Welch's t-statistics and random forest were used to reduce the features to about 14 V-J combinations, which were then used as input to a naive Bayes classifier. The similarity between thyroid and blood repertoires was quantified using the Morisita-Horn index. The public reads were quality trimmed at Q25 with fastp and then assembled into clones with MiXCR by TCRdb, keeping productive beta chains. Rows are unified per CDR3 protein, each entry keeping the most common DNA and genes. What appears here as the V and J calls and clone size reflects TCRdb's work, not the paper's. The table for this sample lists over a million distinct CDR3 sequences; roughly two fifths of them were counted only once. Of the sample, 11% is held by the ten largest clones.

Reading from cysteine to phenylalanine, the CDR3 counts 17 amino acids. Left in the record is the CDR3 DNA by itself, 51 bases read in frame from the first base. V loses 3 bases of germline sequence and J loses 0 bases, and the interval between the two ends is 15 bases. Via the germline V gene, CDR1 is SGDLS and CDR2 YYNGEE. This clonotype was seen many times. What this receptor recognizes is not known. No much larger clonotype is one base removed from it; base qualities were not supplied. Sequencing was done on a sample of peripheral blood or thyroid tissue (not recorded which). The source of this sequence is an adult man with Graves' hyperthyroidism. In this chain, TRBV9 is recombined with TRBJ2-2, with TRBD2 as a weak D call on 5 bases. The DNA sequence is given as TGTGCCAGCAGCGAACCCTCGGGGAGCGCGAACACCGGGGAGCTGTTTTTT. It encodes CASSEPSGSANTGELFF.